The clone carrying this T cell receptor (beta chain) has a count of ten or more. These data originate in a study of molecular identifiers for immune sequencing clone quantification. The ends were cut back, 0 bases at V and 0 bases at J, with 9 bases in the middle. Germline V gene data show CDR1 as DFQATT and CDR2 as SNEGSKA (reference sequence). This CDR3 is built from 14 residues. TCRdb re-analysed the PCR reads in MiXCR, keeping a single row per CDR3 protein. The sample lists about 510,000 distinct CDR3 sequences; about 22% were seen once. Sequences were obtained from naive CD8+ T cells from blood, with Jurkat cell RNA spiked in. Documented subset: FACS-sorted CD8+CD4-CCR7+CD45RA+ naive T cells. This TCR derives from a human donor in good health. Some libraries in this study had Jurkat cell RNA spiked in. This sequence joins TRBV20-1 and TRBJ2-7; D ambiguous. The CDR3 here is CSARDLSVSYEQYF. CDR3 bases: TGCAGTGCTAGAGATCTCAGCGTCTCCTACGAGCAGTACTTC.